Listed below are T cell receptor beta chains from one sample, sequenced in a study of identical twins. TCRdb processed the 5' RACE reads anew with MiXCR; each CDR3 protein has one entry. Of under 900,000 distinct CDR3 sequences in the sample, about 18% were seen once. This sample also belongs to another study, concerning T cells expressing NK-cell markers.

Sequencing used PBMCs. The receptors stem from a woman aged 18 to 35 in good health. The CDR3 runs from the conserved cysteine through the conserved F or W. The D gene is left open where the match is weak. Size values are once, few and many counts, or a class for expanded clones, and some rows have none.

j_gene,abundance,v_gene,d_gene,CDR3nt,CDR3aa
TRBJ2-7,.,TRBV9,TRBD2,TGTGCCAGCAGCGTAGGGGTAGCGGGGCACTCCTACGAGCAGTACTTC,CASSVGVAGHSYEQYF
TRBJ2-1,few,TRBV9,.,TGTGCCAGCAGCTCCCCCCCTGGGGAGATCTCCTACAATGAGCAGTTCTTC,CASSSPPGEISYNEQFF
TRBJ2-3,.,TRBV20-1,TRBD2,TGCAGTGCTAGAGATTTTAGCGGGAGGGGCACAGATACGCAGTATTTT,CSARDFSGRGTDTQYF
TRBJ1-6,.,TRBV10-1,.,TGCGCCAGCAGTGAGGGGACTAATTCACCCCTCCACTTT,CASSEGTNSPLHF
TRBJ1-1,few,TRBV5-1,.,TGCGCCAGCAGCTTCCGGACAACTAGCACTGAAGCTTTCTTT,CASSFRTTSTEAFF
TRBJ1-5,.,TRBV12-3/TRBV12-4,TRBD1,TGTGCCAGCAGTTTTGTACAGGGGACGGTTCAGCCCCAGCATTTT,CASSFVQGTVQPQHF
TRBJ1-1,.,TRBV15,.,TGTGCCACCAGCAGAGGTTTTGGGGGAACTGAAGCTTTCTTT,CATSRGFGGTEAFF
TRBJ2-3,.,TRBV30,.,TGTGCCTGGAGCGCCCCGACAGATACGCAGTATTTT,CAWSAPTDTQYF
TRBJ1-1,few,TRBV5-1,.,TGCGCTTCACGGAGACCCAAGGGCACTGAAGCTTTCTTT,CASRRPKGTEAFF
TRBJ2-3,many,TRBV12-3/TRBV12-4,TRBD2,TGTGCCAGCAGCCCGACTAGCGGCACAGATACGCAGTATTTT,CASSPTSGTDTQYF
TRBJ2-1,few,TRBV7-9,.,TGTGCCAGCAGCGAAAAGGGCAATGAGCAGTTCTTC,CASSEKGNEQFF
TRBJ2-7,few,TRBV20-1,TRBD2,TGCAGTGCTAACGACGGGGGGACCTACGAGCAGTACTTC,CSANDGGTYEQYF
TRBJ2-7,.,TRBV28,.,TGTGCCAGCAGCATAGGGCCCCTCTACGAGCAGTACTTC,CASSIGPLYEQYF
TRBJ2-1,.,TRBV7-3,.,TGTGCCAGCAGCTTAATCCTCTCCTACAATGAGCAGTTCTTC,CASSLILSYNEQFF
TRBJ2-2,.,TRBV24-1,.,TGTGCCACCAGCCGGACGGGGATGAACACCGGGGAGCTGTTTTTT,CATSRTGMNTGELFF
TRBJ2-1,.,TRBV19,.,TGTGCCAGTGCGAGCGCCACCAATGAGCAGTTCTTC,CASASATNEQFF
TRBJ1-4,many,TRBV5-1,.,TGCGCCAGCAGTTTGACAGCTGTTAAGGAAAAACTGTTTTTT,CASSLTAVKEKLFF
TRBJ2-1,.,TRBV5-7,TRBD2,TGTGCCAGCAGCGGGGCCCCGGGACTAGCGGATTACAATGAGCAGTTCTTC,CASSGAPGLADYNEQFF
TRBJ2-7,many,TRBV5-1,.,TGCGCCAGCAGCTTGGGGGCAGGGAACGAGCAGTACTTC,CASSLGAGNEQYF
TRBJ1-4,.,TRBV7-9,.,TGTGCCAGCAGCTTGGAAAGGGGGTTTGAAAAACTGTTTTTT,CASSLERGFEKLFF
TRBJ1-2,few,TRBV7-8,.,TGTGCCAGCAGCTGGGTAGGAGGGGAGGTCTATGGCTACACCTTC,CASSWVGGEVYGYTF
TRBJ2-3,.,TRBV20-1,TRBD2,TGCAGTGCGGGACTAGCGGGGAGCACAGATACGCAGTATTTT,CSAGLAGSTDTQYF
TRBJ2-5,.,TRBV11-2,.,TGTGCCAGCAGCTTAGATCCGACCTCAGGGACCCAGTACTTC,CASSLDPTSGTQYF
TRBJ1-2,many,TRBV7-2,.,TGTGCCAGCAGCTCGACTAACTATGGCTACACCTTC,CASSSTNYGYTF